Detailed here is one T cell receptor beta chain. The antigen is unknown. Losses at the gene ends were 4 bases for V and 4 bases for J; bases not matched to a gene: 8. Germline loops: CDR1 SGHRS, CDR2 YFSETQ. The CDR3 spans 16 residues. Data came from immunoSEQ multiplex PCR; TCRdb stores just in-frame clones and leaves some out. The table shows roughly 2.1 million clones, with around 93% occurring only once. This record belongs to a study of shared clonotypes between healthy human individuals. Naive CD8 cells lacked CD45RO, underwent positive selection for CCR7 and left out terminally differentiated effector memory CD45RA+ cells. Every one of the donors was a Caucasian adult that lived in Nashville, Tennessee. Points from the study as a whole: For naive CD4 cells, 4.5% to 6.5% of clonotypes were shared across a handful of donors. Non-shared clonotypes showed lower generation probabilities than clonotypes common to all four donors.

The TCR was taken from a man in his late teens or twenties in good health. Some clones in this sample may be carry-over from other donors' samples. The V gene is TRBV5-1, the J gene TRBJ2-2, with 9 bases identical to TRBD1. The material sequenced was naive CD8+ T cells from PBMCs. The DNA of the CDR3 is TGCGCCAGCAGCCTCCGGGACAGGGAACCCACCGGGGAGCTGTTTTTT. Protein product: CASSLRDREPTGELFF.